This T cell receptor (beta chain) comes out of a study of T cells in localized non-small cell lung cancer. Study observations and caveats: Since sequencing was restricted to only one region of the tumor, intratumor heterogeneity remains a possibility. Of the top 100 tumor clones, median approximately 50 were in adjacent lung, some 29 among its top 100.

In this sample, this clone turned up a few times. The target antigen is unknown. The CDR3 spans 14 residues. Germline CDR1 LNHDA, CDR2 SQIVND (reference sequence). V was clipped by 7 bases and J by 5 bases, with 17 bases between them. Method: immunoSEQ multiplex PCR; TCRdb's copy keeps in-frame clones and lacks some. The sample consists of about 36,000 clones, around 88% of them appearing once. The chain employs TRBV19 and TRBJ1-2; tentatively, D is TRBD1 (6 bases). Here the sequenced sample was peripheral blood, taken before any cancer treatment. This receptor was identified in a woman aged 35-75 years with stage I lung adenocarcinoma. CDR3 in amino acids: CASTKQGSRYGYTF. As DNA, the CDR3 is TGTGCCAGTACCAAACAGGGATCTCGGTATGGCTACACCTTC. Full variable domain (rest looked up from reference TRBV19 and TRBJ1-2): DGGITQSPKYLFRKEGQNVTLSCEQNLNHDAMYWYRQDPGQGLRLIYYSQIVNDFQKGDIAEGYSVSREKKESFPLTVTSAQKNPTAFYLCASTKQGSRYGYTFGSGTRLTVV.